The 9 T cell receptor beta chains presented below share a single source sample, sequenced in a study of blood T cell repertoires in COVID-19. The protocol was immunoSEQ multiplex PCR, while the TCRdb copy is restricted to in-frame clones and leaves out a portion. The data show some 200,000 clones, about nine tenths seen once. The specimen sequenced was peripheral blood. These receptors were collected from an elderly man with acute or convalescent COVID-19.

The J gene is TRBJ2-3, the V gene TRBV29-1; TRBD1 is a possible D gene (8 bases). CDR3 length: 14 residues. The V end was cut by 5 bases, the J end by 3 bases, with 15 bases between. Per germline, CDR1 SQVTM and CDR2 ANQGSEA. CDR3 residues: CSVRTGGETDTQYF. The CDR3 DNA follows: TGCAGCGTTCGAACAGGGGGGGAAACAGATACGCAGTATTTT.

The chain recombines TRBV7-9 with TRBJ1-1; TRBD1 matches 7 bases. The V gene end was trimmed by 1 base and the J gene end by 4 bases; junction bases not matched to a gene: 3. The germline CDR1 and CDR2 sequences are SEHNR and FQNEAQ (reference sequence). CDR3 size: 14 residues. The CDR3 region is CASSLGQGSTEAFF. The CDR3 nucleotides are TGTGCCAGCAGCTTAGGACAGGGAAGCACTGAAGCTTTCTTT.

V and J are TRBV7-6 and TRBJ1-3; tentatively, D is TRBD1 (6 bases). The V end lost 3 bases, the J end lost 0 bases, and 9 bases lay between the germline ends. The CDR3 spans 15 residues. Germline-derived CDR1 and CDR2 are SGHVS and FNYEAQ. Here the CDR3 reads CASSLTGASGNTIYF. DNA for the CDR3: TGTGCCAGCAGCTTGACAGGAGCCTCTGGAAACACCATATATTTT.

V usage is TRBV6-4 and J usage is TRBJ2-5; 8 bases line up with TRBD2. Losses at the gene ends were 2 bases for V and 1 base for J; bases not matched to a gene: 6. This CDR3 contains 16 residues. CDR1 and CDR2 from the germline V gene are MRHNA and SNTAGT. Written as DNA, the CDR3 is TGTGCCAGCAGTGACGGGTCGGGAGGGTCCCAAGAGACCCAGTACTTC. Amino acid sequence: CASSDGSGGSQETQYF.

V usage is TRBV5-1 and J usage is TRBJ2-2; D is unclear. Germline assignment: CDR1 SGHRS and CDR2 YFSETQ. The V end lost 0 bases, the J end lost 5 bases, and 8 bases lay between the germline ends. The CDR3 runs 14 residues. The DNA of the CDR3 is TGCGCCAGCAGCTTGGTTGCAGGAACCGGGGAGCTGTTTTTT. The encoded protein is CASSLVAGTGELFF.

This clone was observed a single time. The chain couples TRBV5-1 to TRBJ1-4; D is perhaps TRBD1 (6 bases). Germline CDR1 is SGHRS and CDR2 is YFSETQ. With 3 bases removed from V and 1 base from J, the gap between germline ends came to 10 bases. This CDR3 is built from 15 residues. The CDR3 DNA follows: TGCGCCAGCAGCTCGGCACAGGGAACTAATGAAAAACTGTTTTTT. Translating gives CASSSAQGTNEKLFF.

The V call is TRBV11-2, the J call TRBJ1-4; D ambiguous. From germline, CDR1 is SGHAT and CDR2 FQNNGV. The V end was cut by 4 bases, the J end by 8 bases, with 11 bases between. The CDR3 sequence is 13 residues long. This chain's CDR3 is CASSSGEREKLFF. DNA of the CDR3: TGTGCCAGCAGCTCCGGGGAACGGGAAAAACTGTTTTTT.

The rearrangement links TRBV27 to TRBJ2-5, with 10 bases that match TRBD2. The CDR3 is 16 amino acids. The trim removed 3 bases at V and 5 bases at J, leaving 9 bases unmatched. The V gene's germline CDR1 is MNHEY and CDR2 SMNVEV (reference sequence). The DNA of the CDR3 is TGTGCCAGCAGTTTGAATCTAGCGGGAGTAGGCGAGACCCAGTACTTC. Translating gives CASSLNLAGVGETQYF.

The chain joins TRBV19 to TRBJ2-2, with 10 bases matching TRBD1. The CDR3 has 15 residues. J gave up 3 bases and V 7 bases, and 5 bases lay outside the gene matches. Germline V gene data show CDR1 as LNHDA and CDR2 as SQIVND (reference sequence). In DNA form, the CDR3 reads TGTGCCAGTAAACCGGACAGGGGGGACACCGGGGAGCTGTTTTTT. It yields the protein CASKPDRGDTGELFF. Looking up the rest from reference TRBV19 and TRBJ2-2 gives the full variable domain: DGGITQSPKYLFRKEGQNVTLSCEQNLNHDAMYWYRQDPGQGLRLIYYSQIVNDFQKGDIAEGYSVSREKKESFPLTVTSAQKNPTAFYLCASKPDRGDTGELFFGEGSRLTVL.